The clone carrying this TCR beta chain was counted a single time. In the original processing: Cell counts per sample came from amplifying reference gene primers. Sequenced by immunoSEQ multiplex PCR; TCRdb stores in-frame clones only, minus some. The D gene and trimming were derived from the DNA, and the V and J assignments and clone size from that table. The data show approximately 250,000 clones, over 70% seen once. There are 15 residues in the CDR3. V lost 2 bases to trimming and J lost 4 bases; unmatched junction nucleotides: 6. Germline CDR1 MNHEY, CDR2 SVGEGT. The data belong to a study of blood T cell repertoires in COVID-19. Study-level background: The samples span acute and convalescent COVID-19 from the United States, Italy and Spain. PBMCs, B-cell-depleted T cells, or T cells provided the cDNA or gDNA that made up the material.

The sequenced sample consisted of peripheral blood. This TCR derives from a human donor in a cohort sampled during active COVID-19. This chain uses TRBV6-2 or TRBV6-3 with TRBJ1-1; 8 positions match TRBD1. The CDR3 reads CASSYPPTGGTEAFF. DNA of the CDR3: TGTGCCAGCAGTTACCCTCCCACAGGGGGCACTGAAGCTTTCTTT.